This entry lists 24 T cell receptor beta chains sequenced from one sample in a study of T cells in Graves' hyperthyroidism and ophthalmopathy. What was amplified from RNA transcripts were TCR beta CDR3 regions. The TCR CDR3 first-round RT-PCR relied on the HTBI primer set. One entry per CDR3 protein results from TCRdb running MiXCR on the multiplex PCR reads. The data hold 330,000 or so distinct CDR3 sequences, with roughly 18% observed a single time. The material sequenced was blood. These TCRs come from a woman in her 40s with Graves' ophthalmopathy.

In this sample, this clonotype turned up many times. This chain connects TRBV7-2 to TRBJ2-5; 9 nucleotides match TRBD2. Per the germline V gene, CDR1 is SGHTA and CDR2 is FQGNSA. The trim removed 1 base at V and 5 bases at J, leaving 8 bases unmatched. The CDR3 is made up of 16 amino acids. The CDR3 loop is CASSLGREGPGETQYF. CDR3 in DNA: TGTGCCAGCAGCTTAGGGCGGGAGGGCCCCGGGGAGACCCAGTACTTC. The full variable domain, its missing parts supplied by reference TRBV7-2 and TRBJ2-5, is GAGVSQSPSNKVTEKGKDVELRCDPISGHTALYWYRQSLGQGLEFLIYFQGNSAPDKSGLPSDRFSAERTGGSVSTLTIQRTQQEDSAVYLCASSLGREGPGETQYFGPGTRLLVL.

This clonotype came up a few times. V and J are TRBV18 and TRBJ1-2, with 9 bases identical to TRBD1. The length of the CDR3 is 16 residues. Germline V gene data show CDR1 as KGHSH and CDR2 as LQKENI. The J segment lost 0 bases and the V segment lost 4 bases, leaving 6 bases of the junction unmatched. For the CDR3, the DNA is TGTGCCAGCTCACTCGGGACAGGGAATGCTAACTATGGCTACACCTTC. Translated, it gives CASSLGTGNANYGYTF.

Many counts were recorded for this clonotype. The V call is TRBV4-3, the J call TRBJ1-2, with a tentative D call TRBD1 (6 bases). From germline, CDR1 is LGHNA and CDR2 YSLEER. This CDR3 is 14 amino acids long. V was trimmed by 1 base and J by 10 bases, leaving 16 bases between them. The CDR3: CASSQGSGLGAYTF. CDR3 DNA: TGCGCCAGCAGCCAAGGTTCTGGATTGGGGGCCTACACCTTC.

This clonotype has ten or more counts. The chain joins TRBV19 to TRBJ1-4, with 10 bases matching TRBD1. The CDR3 loop spans 16 amino acids. The V segment lost 7 bases and the J segment 5 bases; nucleotides outside the gene matches: 10. Germline values: CDR1 LNHDA, CDR2 SQIVND (reference sequence). The CDR3 loop is CASTPLLTGGNEKLFF. The CDR3 DNA reads TGTGCCAGTACCCCCCTCCTGACAGGGGGCAATGAAAAACTGTTTTTT.

This clonotype appeared many times. The genes are TRBV19 and TRBJ1-2; possible D gene TRBD1, 6 bases. CDR3 length: 17 amino acids. CDR1 and CDR2 from the germline V gene are LNHDA and SQIVND (reference sequence). V was shortened by 5 bases and J by 6 bases, with 25 bases between the two germline ends. The CDR3 coding sequence is TGTGCCAGTAGTGCCGACGGACAGCTACCCCCGTATCATGGCTACACCTTC. Residues: CASSADGQLPPYHGYTF.

This clonotype has just a few counts. This chain connects TRBV6-1 to TRBJ1-1; 10 bases fit TRBD1. CDR3 size: 14 residues. Germline trimming cut 7 bases from V and 6 bases from J; bases unmatched to any gene: 8. Germline V lookup: CDR1 MNHNS, CDR2 SASEGT. CDR3 DNA sequence: TGTGCCAGCACTATGACAGGGGGCGGATCTGAAGCTTTCTTT. This codes for CASTMTGGGSEAFF.

This clonotype was detected many times. The V call is TRBV28, the J call TRBJ2-7; no clear D. The CDR3 spans 15 residues. Germline V gene lookup returns CDR1 MDHEN and CDR2 SYDVKM. V was cut by 1 base and J by 0 bases, with 10 bases left in between. The CDR3 DNA reads TGTGCCAGCAGTTTATTCCAGGATATCTCCTACGAGCAGTACTTC. It codes for CASSLFQDISYEQYF.

In this sample, this clonotype turned up many times. The rearrangement links TRBV3-1 to TRBJ1-1; D gene ambiguous. The CDR3 is 13 residues long. Trimming took 1 base from V and 7 from J, leaving 10 bases between them. Looked up from germline, CDR1 is LGHDT and CDR2 is YNNKEL (reference sequence). For the CDR3, the DNA is TGTGCCAGCAGCCAAGTACGGCAAGGTGAAGCTTTCTTT. It specifies CASSQVRQGEAFF.

This clonotype was recorded many times. The J gene is TRBJ1-1, the V gene TRBV4-1; 9 bases match TRBD1. With 4 bases clipped from V and 6 bases from J, the junction kept 6 bases outside the gene matches. CDR3 size: 14 residues. Germline CDR1 MGHRA, CDR2 YSYEKL. Written as DNA, the CDR3 is TGCGCCAGCAGCCCTACCGGGACAGGGCCTGAAGCTTTCTTT. Translation: CASSPTGTGPEAFF.

This clonotype was seen repeatedly, ten times or more. V is TRBV11-2 and J is TRBJ2-7, with TRBD2 matching over 11 bases. The CDR3 is 16 amino acids. V was pared by 1 base and J by 5 bases, with 7 bases of the junction left unmatched. The germline gives CDR1 SGHAT, CDR2 FQNNGV. The CDR3 region has the DNA TGTGCCAGCAGCTTAGGCCCCACTAGCGGGAGCCACGAGCAGTACTTC. It specifies CASSLGPTSGSHEQYF. Filled out from reference TRBV11-2 and TRBJ2-7, the complete variable domain reads EAGVAQSPRYKIIEKRQSVAFWCNPISGHATLYWYQQILGQGPKLLIQFQNNGVVDDSQLPKDRFSAERLKGVDSTLKIQPAKLEDSAVYLCASSLGPTSGSHEQYFGPGTRLTVT.

This clonotype was counted ten times or more. The gene calls are TRBV15 and TRBJ2-7, with TRBD2 matching 9 bases. V lost 0 bases to trimming and J lost 5 bases; unmatched junction nucleotides: 5. Germline V gene sequence: CDR1 LNHNV, CDR2 YYDKDF (reference sequence). There are 15 residues in the CDR3. CDR3 amino acids: CATSRDKGTSNEQYF. The CDR3 nucleotides read TGTGCCACCAGCAGAGATAAGGGGACTAGCAACGAGCAGTACTTC. The full variable domain, with the rest looked up from reference TRBV15 and TRBJ2-7, is DAMVIQNPRYQVTQFGKPVTLSCSQTLNHNVMYWYQQKSSQAPKLLFHYYDKDFNNEADTPDNFQSRRPNTSFCFLDIRSPGLGDTAMYLCATSRDKGTSNEQYFGPGTRLTVT.

This clonotype has at least ten counts. The J gene is TRBJ2-5, the V gene TRBV20-1; the D gene is possibly TRBD2 (5 bases). CDR1 and CDR2 (germline): DFQATT, SNEGSKA (reference sequence). The CDR3 has 15 residues. Trimming stripped 3 bases from V and 1 base from J, with 15 bases between. This CDR3 is CSASPYGGLQETQYF. The CDR3 DNA follows: TGCAGTGCTAGCCCGTATGGCGGACTCCAAGAGACCCAGTACTTC.

This clonotype was counted at least ten times. V usage is TRBV27 and J usage is TRBJ2-2; D unresolved. The CDR3 runs to 16 residues. Trimming removed 3 bases from V and 2 bases from J, with 13 bases in between. CDR1 is MNHEY, CDR2 SMNVEV, per germline (reference sequence). CDR3 amino acids: CASSFSVEINTGELFF. The CDR3 DNA is TGTGCCAGCAGTTTCAGCGTAGAAATAAACACCGGGGAGCTGTTTTTT.

The genes are TRBV20-1 and TRBJ2-7; D is tentatively TRBD1 or TRBD2 (5 bases each). Germline CDR1 and CDR2: DFQATT and SNEGSKA (reference sequence). V shed 3 bases and J shed 7 bases, with 16 bases lying between them. CDR3 length: 13 amino acids. This CDR3 reads CSASSRDDFEQYF. CDR3 sequence (DNA): TGCAGTGCTAGCTCCAGGGACGATTTTGAGCAGTACTTC.

CDR3 loop: CASDDGTGANQPQHF. The CDR3 DNA sequence: TGTGCCAGTGATGACGGGACAGGGGCCAATCAGCCCCAGCATTTT. The chain combines TRBV19 with TRBJ1-5; 10 bases fit TRBD1. The germline V gene encodes CDR1 LNHDA and CDR2 SQIVND (reference sequence). This CDR3 spans 15 amino acids. Trimming took 8 bases from V and 3 from J; bases not matched to a gene: 7.

This clonotype was recorded many times. This rearrangement joins TRBV12-5 to TRBJ2-7; D is ambiguous. Germline V gene lookup returns CDR1 LGHNT and CDR2 FRNRAP. The CDR3 is 12 amino acids. Trimming pared 5 bases from V and 2 bases from J, leaving 7 bases between. The CDR3 loop reads CASGRLTYEQYF. Written as DNA, the CDR3 is TGTGCTAGTGGTAGGTTAACCTACGAGCAGTACTTC.

This clonotype was found many times. V and J are TRBV27 and TRBJ1-1, with a possible D match to TRBD1 (6 bases). Trimming stripped 4 bases from V and 1 base from J, with 19 bases between. Germline V gene sequence: CDR1 MNHEY, CDR2 SMNVEV (reference sequence). The CDR3 sequence is 17 residues long. The CDR3 loop is CASSSGTGRSKNTEAFF. Written as DNA, the CDR3 is TGTGCCAGCAGTTCAGGAACAGGGAGGTCGAAGAACACTGAAGCTTTCTTT.

This chain uses TRBV19 with TRBJ1-5; TRBD1 aligns across 7 bases. Germline CDR1 is LNHDA and CDR2 is SQIVND (reference sequence). The CDR3 runs 15 residues. The junction had 10 bases not matched to a gene; V was cut back by 6 bases and J by 5 bases. The CDR3 reads CASRDRVFLYQPQHF. Written as DNA, the CDR3 is TGTGCCAGTAGAGACAGGGTTTTTTTGTATCAGCCCCAGCATTTT.

The chain joins TRBV7-8 to TRBJ2-7; 10 bases are shared with TRBD2. Looked up from germline, CDR1 is SGHVS and CDR2 is FQNEAQ. Trimming cost V 1 base and J 6 bases; bases outside gene matches: 6. This CDR3 has 15 amino acids. CDR3 sequence (DNA): TGTGCCAGCAGCTTAGGAAGCGGGAGGGCTTCCGAGCAGTACTTC. Encoded protein: CASSLGSGRASEQYF.

This clonotype was picked up many times. Possible read error: a much larger clone is one base away. The chain uses TRBV11-2 and TRBJ2-7; the D is unclear. This CDR3 spans 15 amino acids. V lost 0 bases and J lost 2, with 11 bases in between. Germline values: CDR1 SGHAT, CDR2 FQNNGV. Here the CDR3 DNA reads TGTGCCAGCAGCTTAGAAGTGACTTTCCCCTACGAGCAGTACTTC. Protein sequence: CASSLEVTFPYEQYF.

This clonotype was detected a few times. The chain links TRBV7-3 to TRBJ2-3; the match to TRBD2 covers 9 bases. This CDR3 is built from 15 residues. With V trimmed by 5 bases and J by 8 bases, 11 bases remained unmatched. Germline CDR1 is SGHTA and CDR2 is FQGTGA. CDR3 DNA: TGTGCCAGCAGCCTAGCGGGGCCCAGTATAGGTACGCAGTATTTT. Its translation is CASSLAGPSIGTQYF.

This clonotype was picked up many times. The V and J genes are TRBV7-9 and TRBJ1-2, with 7 bases aligning to TRBD1. The CDR3 consists of 15 residues. After removal of 6 bases from V and 0 bases from J, the junction contained 7 bases not matched to a gene. The germline gives CDR1 SEHNR, CDR2 FQNEAQ (reference sequence). In DNA form, the CDR3 reads TGTGCCAGCAGATACTCAGGGGGAACTAACTATGGCTACACCTTC. Translated, it gives CASRYSGGTNYGYTF.

Many counts were recorded for this clonotype. This chain connects TRBV29-1 to TRBJ2-5; D call uncertain. V was clipped by 6 bases and J by 5 bases, with 16 bases between them. This CDR3 has 13 amino acids. Germline V gives CDR1 SQVTM, CDR2 ANQGSEA. CDR3 bases: TGCAGCGTCGACGGATGGGATGGGGAGACCCAGTACTTC. Protein sequence: CSVDGWDGETQYF.

The chain employs TRBV27 and TRBJ1-1; D may be TRBD1 (5 bases). In germline, CDR1 is MNHEY, CDR2 SMNVEV (reference sequence). With 2 bases removed from V and 1 base from J, the gap between germline ends came to 11 bases. This CDR3 spans 15 amino acids. The CDR3 coding sequence is TGTGCCAGCAGTTTAGGCCGAGACAGGAACACTGAAGCTTTCTTT. Its protein product is CASSLGRDRNTEAFF.